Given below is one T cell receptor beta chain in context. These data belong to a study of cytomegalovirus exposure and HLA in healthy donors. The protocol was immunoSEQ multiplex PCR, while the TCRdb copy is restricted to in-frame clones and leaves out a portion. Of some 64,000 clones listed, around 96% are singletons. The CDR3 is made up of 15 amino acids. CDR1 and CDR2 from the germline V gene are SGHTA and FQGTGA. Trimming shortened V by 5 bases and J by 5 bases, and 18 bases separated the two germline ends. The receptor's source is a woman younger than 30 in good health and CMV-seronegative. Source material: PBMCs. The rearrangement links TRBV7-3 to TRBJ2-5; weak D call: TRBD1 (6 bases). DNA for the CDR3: TGTGCCAGCAGCCCCAGCCCAGGGGTTTGGGAGACCCAGTACTTC. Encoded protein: CASSPSPGVWETQYF. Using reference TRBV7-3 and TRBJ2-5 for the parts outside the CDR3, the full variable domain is GAGVSQTPSNKVTEKGKYVELRCDPISGHTALYWYRQSLGQGPEFLIYFQGTGAADDSGLPNDRFFAVRPEGSVSTLKIQRTERGDSAVYLCASSPSPGVWETQYFGPGTRLLVL.